This T cell receptor beta chain is drawn from a study of T cells after yellow fever vaccination. About the research overall: The authors prepared low-cell-number fractions using SMART-Seq v4 Ultra Low Input. Study results and limitations: The booster response re-showed most primary clones: around 96% CD4, around 85% CD8. The bulk population could contribute abundant contaminating clonotypes to FACS-sorted repertoires.

The CDR3 is made up of 15 amino acids. CDR1 is MNHEY and CDR2 is SVGAGI in the germline V gene. V was trimmed by 10 bases and J by 2 bases, leaving 20 bases between them. This clonotype was detected a few times. The antigen is undetermined. The study made its TCR cDNA through 5'RACE template switching. That step introduced a universal primer site along with UMIs. TCRdb fed the 5' RACE reads into MiXCR, producing one record per CDR3 protein. This table holds 150,000 to 200,000 distinct CDR3 sequences, 9.3% found once. Specimen: CD8+ T cells sorted from PBMCs, collected 45 days after the yellow fever booster vaccination. The origin of this receptor is a man younger than 30 who received the YFV17D yellow fever vaccine. The chain carries TRBV6-5 and TRBJ2-5; D may correspond to TRBD1 or TRBD2 (5 bases each). Written as DNA, the CDR3 is TGTGCCACACACAGCCGGGACCATCCACAAGAGACCCAGTACTTC. As protein: CATHSRDHPQETQYF.